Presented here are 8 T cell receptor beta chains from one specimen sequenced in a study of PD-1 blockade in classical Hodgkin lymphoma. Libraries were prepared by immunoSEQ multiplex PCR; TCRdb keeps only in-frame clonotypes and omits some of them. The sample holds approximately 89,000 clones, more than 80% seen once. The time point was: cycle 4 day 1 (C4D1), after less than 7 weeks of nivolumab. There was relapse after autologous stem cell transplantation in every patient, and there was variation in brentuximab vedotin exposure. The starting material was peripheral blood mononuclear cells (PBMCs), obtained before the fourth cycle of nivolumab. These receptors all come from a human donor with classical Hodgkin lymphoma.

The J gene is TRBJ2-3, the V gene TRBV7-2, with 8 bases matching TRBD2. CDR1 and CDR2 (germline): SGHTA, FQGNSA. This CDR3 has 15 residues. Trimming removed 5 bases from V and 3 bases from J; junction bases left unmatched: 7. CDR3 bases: TGTGCCAGCAGCCTTGGCGGGAGGACGACAGATACGCAGTATTTT. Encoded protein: CASSLGGRTTDTQYF.

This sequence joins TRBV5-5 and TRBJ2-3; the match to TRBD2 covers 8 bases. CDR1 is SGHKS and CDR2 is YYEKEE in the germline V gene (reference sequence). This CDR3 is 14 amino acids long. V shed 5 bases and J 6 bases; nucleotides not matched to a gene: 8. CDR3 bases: TGTGCCAGCAGGAGCGGGAGTACGGGCGATACGCAGTATTTT. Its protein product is CASRSGSTGDTQYF.

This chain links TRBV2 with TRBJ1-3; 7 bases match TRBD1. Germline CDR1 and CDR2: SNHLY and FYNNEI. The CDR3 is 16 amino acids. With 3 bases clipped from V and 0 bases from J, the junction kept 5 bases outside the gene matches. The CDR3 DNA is TGTGCCAGCAGTGAGTGGAGGGGGCCCTCTGGAAACACCATATATTTT. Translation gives CASSEWRGPSGNTIYF.

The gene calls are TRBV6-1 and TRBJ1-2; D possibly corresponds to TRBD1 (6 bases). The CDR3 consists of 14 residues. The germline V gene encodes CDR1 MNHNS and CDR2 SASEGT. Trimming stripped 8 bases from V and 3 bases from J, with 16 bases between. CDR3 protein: CASPSPRTDYGYTF. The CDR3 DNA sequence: TGTGCCAGCCCCTCTCCTCGGACAGACTATGGCTACACCTTC.

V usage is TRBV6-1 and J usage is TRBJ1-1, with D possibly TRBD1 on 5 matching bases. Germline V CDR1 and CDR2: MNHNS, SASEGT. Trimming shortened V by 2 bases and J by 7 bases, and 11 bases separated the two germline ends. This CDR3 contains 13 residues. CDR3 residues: CASSERWGYEAFF. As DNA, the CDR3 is TGTGCCAGCAGTGAACGGTGGGGGTATGAAGCTTTCTTT.

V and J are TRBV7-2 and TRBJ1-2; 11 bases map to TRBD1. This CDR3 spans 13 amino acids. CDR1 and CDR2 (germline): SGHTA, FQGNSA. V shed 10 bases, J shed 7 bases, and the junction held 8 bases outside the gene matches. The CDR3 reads CAISGTGGFGYTF. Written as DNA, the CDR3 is TGTGCCATCTCCGGGACAGGGGGTTTTGGCTACACCTTC.

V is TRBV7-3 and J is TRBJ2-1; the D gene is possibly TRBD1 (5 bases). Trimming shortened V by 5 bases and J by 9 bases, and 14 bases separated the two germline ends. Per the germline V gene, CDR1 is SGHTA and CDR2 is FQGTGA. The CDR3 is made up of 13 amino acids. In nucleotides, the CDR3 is TGTGCCAGCAGCATGAGGACCGACAGTGAGCAGTTCTTC. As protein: CASSMRTDSEQFF.

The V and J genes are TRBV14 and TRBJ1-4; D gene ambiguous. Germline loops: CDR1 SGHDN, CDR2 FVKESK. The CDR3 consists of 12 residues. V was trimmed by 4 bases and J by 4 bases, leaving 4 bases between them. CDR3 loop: CASSRSNEKLFF. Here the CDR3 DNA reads TGTGCCAGCAGCCGAAGTAATGAAAAACTGTTTTTT. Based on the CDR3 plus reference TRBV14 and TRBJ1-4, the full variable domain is EAGVTQFPSHSVIEKGQTVTLRCDPISGHDNLYWYRRVMGKEIKFLLHFVKESKQDESGMPNNRFLAERTGGTYSTLKVQPAELEDSGVYFCASSRSNEKLFFGSGTQLSVL.